Below are 25 T cell receptor beta chains sequenced from a single sample in a study of Graves' ophthalmopathy and Graves' hyperthyroidism. RNA transcripts provided the template for amplifying TCR beta CDR3 regions. First-round RT-PCR employed HTBI primers, with a second-round multiplex PCR after it. MiXCR, run by TCRdb on the multiplex PCR reads, gives a single entry per CDR3 protein. The sample shows roughly 500,000 distinct CDR3 sequences, approximately 15% of them seen only once. The specimen was blood. The receptors come from a woman aged 30 to 39 with Graves' ophthalmopathy.

This clonotype was seen repeatedly, ten times or more. J is TRBJ1-6 and V is TRBV6-1; D is possibly TRBD1 (5 bases). The CDR3 is made up of 19 amino acids. V was trimmed by 1 base and J by 0 bases, leaving 16 bases between them. Germline V gene sequence: CDR1 MNHNS, CDR2 SASEGT. Written as DNA, the CDR3 is TGTGCCAGCAGTGAAGGTCAGGTTTCAAGGGGCTCCTATAATTCACCCCTCCACTTT. It translates to CASSEGQVSRGSYNSPLHF.

This clonotype was picked up many times. The chain employs TRBV5-1 and TRBJ1-2, with 8 bases that match TRBD1. V lost 1 base to trimming and J lost 4 bases; unmatched junction nucleotides: 9. This CDR3 is 16 amino acids long. The germline V gene has CDR1 SGHRS and CDR2 YFSETQ. This chain's CDR3 is CASSLSMTGVTYGYTF. In nucleotides, the CDR3 is TGCGCCAGCAGCTTGTCCATGACAGGGGTTACCTATGGCTACACCTTC.

On this clonotype itself: Germline and junction disagree at one end, which may indicate a read error. The rearrangement uses TRBV12-3 or TRBV12-4 and TRBJ2-7; D might be TRBD1 (6 bases). The CDR3 length is 15 residues. The CDR3, as DNA: TGTGCCAGCAGCTACTCAGGCAGGGGAACCTACGAGCAGCACTTC. The encoded protein is CASSYSGRGTYEQHF.

This clonotype has a count of ten or more. The CDR3 is CATSDRRTGGSTGELFF. DNA of the CDR3: TGTGCCACCAGTGACCGACGGACAGGGGGCAGCACCGGGGAGCTGTTTTTT. This sequence joins TRBV24-1 and TRBJ2-2, with 11 nucleotides matching TRBD1. With V trimmed by 4 bases and J by 4 bases, 7 bases remained unmatched. Germline CDR1 KGHDR, CDR2 SFDVKD. The CDR3 extends over 17 amino acids.

This clonotype was seen repeatedly, ten times or more. The chain uses TRBV28 and TRBJ2-7; no clear D. This CDR3 spans 12 amino acids. V shed 3 bases and J shed 5 bases, with 8 bases lying between them. Germline CDR1 and CDR2: MDHEN and SYDVKM. The CDR3 reads CASSFNPHEQYF. In nucleotides, the CDR3 is TGTGCCAGCAGTTTTAACCCCCACGAGCAGTACTTC.

This clonotype was seen ten or more times. The CDR3 spells CASSLARNSGRDRGGQYF. Here the CDR3 DNA reads TGTGCCAGCAGCTTAGCGCGGAATAGCGGGAGGGACCGCGGCGGCCAGTACTTC. The chain joins TRBV7-2 to TRBJ2-5, with TRBD2 matching 11 bases. With V trimmed by 0 bases and J by 10 bases, 16 bases remained unmatched. The CDR3 consists of 18 residues. Per the germline V gene, CDR1 is SGHTA and CDR2 is FQGNSA.

This clonotype was recorded many times. The chain uses TRBV27 and TRBJ2-7; D tentatively reads TRBD1 or TRBD2 (5 bases each). Trimming took off 2 bases at V and 3 bases at J, with 11 bases between the two ends. Germline CDR1 MNHEY, CDR2 SMNVEV (reference sequence). The CDR3 contains 14 residues. The DNA for the CDR3 is TGTGCCAGCAGTTTACAGGGACCGAACTACGAGCAGTACTTC. Its protein product is CASSLQGPNYEQYF.

This clonotype was counted ten times or more. The chain combines TRBV11-2 with TRBJ2-2; a weak D match, TRBD1 (6 bases). This CDR3 has 15 amino acids. Per germline, CDR1 SGHAT and CDR2 FQNNGV. With 3 bases removed from V and 7 bases from J, the gap between germline ends came to 15 bases. CDR3 protein: CASSFWTVAGGELFF. The CDR3 DNA reads TGTGCCAGCAGCTTCTGGACAGTGGCAGGCGGGGAGCTGTTTTTT.

This rearrangement joins TRBV4-2 to TRBJ2-7, with D possibly being TRBD2 (5 bases). Deletions cut 1 base from V and 5 bases from J, with 12 bases between. This CDR3 has 14 amino acids. Per the germline V gene, CDR1 is LGHNA and CDR2 is YNFKEQ. CDR3 in DNA: TGTGCCAGCAGCCAAGCTCCGGGGTTCGACGAGCAGTACTTC. It yields the protein CASSQAPGFDEQYF.

This clonotype appeared a few times. This rearrangement joins TRBV11-2 to TRBJ2-2, with D perhaps TRBD2 (5 bases). CDR3 size: 16 residues. V lost 4 bases to trimming and J lost 5 bases, with 17 bases between them. Germline lookup yields CDR1 SGHAT and CDR2 FQNNGV. The CDR3 region is CASSSERLSGTGELFF. CDR3 DNA sequence: TGTGCCAGCAGCTCAGAGCGACTATCGGGAACCGGGGAGCTGTTTTTT.

This clonotype was seen repeatedly, ten times or more. The rearrangement uses TRBV11-2 and TRBJ2-7; TRBD1 might be the D (5 bases). The germline V gene has CDR1 SGHAT and CDR2 FQNNGV. V dropped 1 base and J dropped 4 bases, with 11 bases sitting between them. The CDR3 contains 14 residues. The CDR3: CASSLAGITYEQYF. CDR3 sequence (DNA): TGTGCCAGCAGCTTAGCAGGGATTACTTACGAGCAGTACTTC.

This clonotype was observed many times. This chain uses TRBV4-2 with TRBJ2-5, with 8 bases lining up with TRBD2. In germline, CDR1 is LGHNA, CDR2 YNFKEQ. Unmatched junction bases numbered 8, after V lost 4 bases and J lost 1 base. This CDR3 region has 16 residues. CDR3 nucleotide sequence: TGTGCCAGCAGCCGCAACCTAGCGGGCCTCCAAGAGACCCAGTACTTC. As protein: CASSRNLAGLQETQYF.

This clonotype was observed at least ten times. The chain couples TRBV5-1 to TRBJ2-7; TRBD2 matches at 8 bases. CDR1 and CDR2 (germline): SGHRS, YFSETQ. V gave up 0 bases and J gave up 3 bases; unmatched junction bases: 8. CDR3 size: 16 residues. For the CDR3, the DNA is TGCGCCAGCAGCTTGGCCCCCGGGAGGGACCACTACGAGCAGTACTTC. Its translation is CASSLAPGRDHYEQYF.

This clonotype was seen at least ten times. V gene TRBV6-5 combines with J gene TRBJ2-7; possible D gene TRBD1, 6 bases. CDR1 MNHEY and CDR2 SVGAGI come from the germline V gene. V lost 2 bases, J lost 6 bases, and 8 bases lay in between. The CDR3 contains 12 residues. Here the CDR3 reads CASSYTRGEQYF. DNA of the CDR3: TGTGCCAGCAGTTACACCAGGGGCGAGCAGTACTTC.

The gene calls are TRBV5-1 and TRBJ2-7; the D gene is possibly TRBD1 (5 bases). CDR1 is SGHRS, CDR2 YFSETQ, per germline. V lost 5 bases to trimming and J lost 0 bases, with 18 bases between them. The CDR3 is 16 residues long. CDR3 bases: TGCGCCAGCAGAATCATTACTCCGACAGTCTCCTACGAGCAGTACTTC. Its translation is CASRIITPTVSYEQYF.

About this clonotype itself: A single base separates this from a much larger clone, so it may be a read error. This sequence joins TRBV6-4 and TRBJ2-7; maybe TRBD1 (7 bases). Germline lookup yields CDR1 MRHNA and CDR2 SNTAGT. This CDR3 has 14 residues. Trimming shortened V by 11 bases and J by 6 bases, and 23 bases separated the two germline ends. The CDR3 protein is CACSSPGGLLEQYF. The CDR3 DNA is TGTGCCTGCTCAAGCCCAGGGGGGTTGCTCGAGCAGTACTTC.

The sample holds many counts of this clonotype. The V gene is TRBV7-8, the J gene TRBJ2-7; 9 bases agree with TRBD1. V shed 4 bases and J 6 bases; nucleotides not matched to a gene: 7. CDR1 SGHVS and CDR2 FQNEAQ come from the germline V gene. This CDR3 has 14 residues. For the CDR3, the DNA is TGTGCCAGCAGCTCCAAGGGACAGGGACGCGAGCAGTACTTC. Protein sequence: CASSSKGQGREQYF.

The V and J genes are TRBV6-1 and TRBJ1-1, with D hard to call. The germline V gene has CDR1 MNHNS and CDR2 SASEGT. Trimming stripped 7 bases from V and 2 bases from J, with 17 bases between. This CDR3 is built from 15 residues. CDR3 DNA sequence: TGTGCCAGCATCAAAATCTATGGGTTTAACACTGAAGCTTTCTTT. Protein: CASIKIYGFNTEAFF.

This clonotype was observed many times. This chain links TRBV30 with TRBJ1-2; D gene uncertain. Between the trimmed V and J ends, which lost 3 bases and 8 bases, there was a span of 19 bases. The CDR3 contains 14 residues. Germline CDR1 is GTSNPN and CDR2 is SVGIG (reference sequence). Here the CDR3 reads CAWSLKGLSRGYTF. The CDR3 DNA is TGTGCCTGGAGCCTGAAGGGTCTCTCAAGGGGCTACACCTTC.

This clonotype showed up many times. This rearrangement joins TRBV12-3 or TRBV12-4 to TRBJ1-5; no firm D call. Trimming removed 7 bases from V and 4 bases from J, with 11 bases in between. The CDR3 totals 13 residues. The CDR3 here is CASTGSSNQPQHF. CDR3 sequence (DNA): TGTGCCAGCACAGGCAGCTCTAATCAGCCCCAGCATTTT.

This clonotype was observed a handful of times. The V call is TRBV24-1, the J call TRBJ2-3; D is uncertain. In germline, CDR1 is KGHDR, CDR2 SFDVKD. The V and J ends lost 8 bases and 6 bases respectively, with 17 bases between them. This CDR3 contains 14 residues. This chain's CDR3 is CATKGSQWYDTQYF. DNA for the CDR3: TGTGCCACCAAGGGCTCGCAGTGGTATGATACGCAGTATTTT.

The sample holds many counts of this clonotype. The V gene is TRBV6-5, the J gene TRBJ1-5, with D perhaps TRBD1 (5 bases). The V and J ends lost 5 bases and 3 bases respectively, with 11 bases between them. The CDR3 spans 14 residues. Germline V gene data show CDR1 as MNHEY and CDR2 as SVGAGI. The CDR3: CASSPGFSNQPQHF. The CDR3 region has the DNA TGTGCCAGCAGTCCAGGGTTCTCCAATCAGCCCCAGCATTTT.

This chain connects TRBV18 to TRBJ2-5; the D gene is possibly TRBD2 (6 bases). V dropped 3 bases and J dropped 2 bases, with 13 bases sitting between them. The CDR3 totals 15 residues. Germline CDR1 and CDR2: KGHSH and LQKENI. The CDR3 DNA sequence: TGTGCCAGCTCACCCCGAGTGGGGGGACAAGAGACCCAGTACTTC. Translating gives CASSPRVGGQETQYF.

This clonotype was seen many times. The V gene is TRBV2, the J gene TRBJ1-5, with 7 bases aligning to TRBD1. Germline V gene sequence: CDR1 SNHLY, CDR2 FYNNEI. V lost 10 bases and J lost 2; bases outside the gene matches: 8. This CDR3 has 14 amino acids. CDR3 in amino acids: CAISTGYGNQPQHF. CDR3 bases: TGTGCCATTTCGACAGGGTACGGCAATCAGCCCCAGCATTTT.

This clonotype was recorded at least ten times. The gene calls are TRBV12-3 or TRBV12-4 and TRBJ1-2; D possibly corresponds to TRBD1 (6 bases). The CDR3 runs 13 residues. V lost 7 bases and J 4 bases, leaving 13 bases between the germline ends. CDR3 in amino acids: CASIQSGAYGYTF. DNA for the CDR3: TGTGCCAGCATCCAGTCGGGGGCCTATGGCTACACCTTC.